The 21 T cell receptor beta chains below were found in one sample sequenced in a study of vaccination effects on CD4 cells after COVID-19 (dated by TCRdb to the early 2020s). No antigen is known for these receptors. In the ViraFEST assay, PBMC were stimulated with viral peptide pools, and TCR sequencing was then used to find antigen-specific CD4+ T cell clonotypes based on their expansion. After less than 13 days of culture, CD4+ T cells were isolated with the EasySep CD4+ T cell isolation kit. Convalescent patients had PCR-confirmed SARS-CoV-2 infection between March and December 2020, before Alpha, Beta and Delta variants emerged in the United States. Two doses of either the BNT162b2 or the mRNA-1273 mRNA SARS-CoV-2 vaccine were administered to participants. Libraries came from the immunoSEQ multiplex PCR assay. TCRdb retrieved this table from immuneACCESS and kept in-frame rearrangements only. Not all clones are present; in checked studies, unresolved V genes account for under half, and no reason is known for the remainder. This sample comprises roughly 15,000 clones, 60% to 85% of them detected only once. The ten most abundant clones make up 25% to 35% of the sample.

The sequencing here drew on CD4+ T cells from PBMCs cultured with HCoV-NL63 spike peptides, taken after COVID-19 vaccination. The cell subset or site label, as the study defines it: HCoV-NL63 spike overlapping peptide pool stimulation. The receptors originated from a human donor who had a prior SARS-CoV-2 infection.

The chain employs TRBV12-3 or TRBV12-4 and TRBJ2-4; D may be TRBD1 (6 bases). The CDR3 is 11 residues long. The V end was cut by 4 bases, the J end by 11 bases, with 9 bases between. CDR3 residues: CASSSTGFQYF. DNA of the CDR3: TGTGCCAGCAGTTCAACAGGGTTTCAGTACTTC.

Written as DNA, the CDR3 is TGTGCCAGCAGTGAAGCGAGGACTAGCGGGGGGGGGTACCAAGAGACCCAGTACTTC. Translated, it gives CASSEARTSGGGYQETQYF. This chain joins TRBV6-1 and TRBJ2-5; 15 bases fit TRBD2. The V and J ends lost 0 bases and 0 bases, in that order; junction bases with no gene match: 5. This CDR3 has 19 amino acids. From germline, CDR1 is MNHNS and CDR2 SASEGT.

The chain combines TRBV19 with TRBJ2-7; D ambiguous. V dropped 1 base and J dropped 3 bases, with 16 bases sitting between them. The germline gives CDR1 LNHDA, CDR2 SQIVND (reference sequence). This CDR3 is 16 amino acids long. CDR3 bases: TGTGCCAGTAGTATAGTAGCCACGCTGGGGTTCTACGAGCAGTACTTC. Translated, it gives CASSIVATLGFYEQYF.

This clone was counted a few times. As DNA, the CDR3 is TGTGCCAGCAGCGTACGACCAGCCTCTAGCACAGATACGCAGTATTTT. Protein: CASSVRPASSTDTQYF. The rearrangement joins TRBV9 to TRBJ2-3; D is uncertain. The V and J ends lost 1 base and 0 bases respectively, with 12 bases between them. CDR1 is SGDLS and CDR2 is YYNGEE in the germline V gene. The CDR3 runs to 16 residues.

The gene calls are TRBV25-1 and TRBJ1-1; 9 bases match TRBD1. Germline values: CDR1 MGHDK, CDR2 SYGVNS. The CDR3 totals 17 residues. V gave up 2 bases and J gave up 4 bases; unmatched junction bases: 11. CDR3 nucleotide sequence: TGTGCCAGCAGTGAACCCGGGACAGGGAGGTCGGGCACTGAAGCTTTCTTT. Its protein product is CASSEPGTGRSGTEAFF. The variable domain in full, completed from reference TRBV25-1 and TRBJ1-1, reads EADIYQTPRYLVIGTGKKITLECSQTMGHDKMYWYQQDPGMELHLIHYSYGVNSTEKGDLSSESTVSRIRTEHFPLTLESARPSHTSQYLCASSEPGTGRSGTEAFFGQGTRLTVV.

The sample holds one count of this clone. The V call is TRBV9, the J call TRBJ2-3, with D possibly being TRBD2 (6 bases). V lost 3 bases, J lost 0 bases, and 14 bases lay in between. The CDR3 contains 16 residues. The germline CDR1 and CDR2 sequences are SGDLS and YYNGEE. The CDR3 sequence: CASSGRLDPSTDTQYF. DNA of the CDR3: TGTGCCAGCAGCGGAAGACTAGACCCTAGCACAGATACGCAGTATTTT.

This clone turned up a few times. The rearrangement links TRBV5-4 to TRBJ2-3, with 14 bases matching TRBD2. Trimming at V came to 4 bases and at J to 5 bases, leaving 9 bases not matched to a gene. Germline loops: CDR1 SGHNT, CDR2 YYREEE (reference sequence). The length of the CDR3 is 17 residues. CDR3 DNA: TGTGCCAGCAGCGTGGGACTAGCGGGAGCTGGCAGAGATACGCAGTATTTT. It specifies CASSVGLAGAGRDTQYF. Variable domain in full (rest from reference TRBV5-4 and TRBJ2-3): ETGVTQSPTHLIKTRGQQVTLRCSSQSGHNTVSWYQQALGQGPQFIFQYYREEENGRGNFPPRFSGLQFPNYSSELNVNALELDDSALYLCASSVGLAGAGRDTQYFGPGTRLTVL.

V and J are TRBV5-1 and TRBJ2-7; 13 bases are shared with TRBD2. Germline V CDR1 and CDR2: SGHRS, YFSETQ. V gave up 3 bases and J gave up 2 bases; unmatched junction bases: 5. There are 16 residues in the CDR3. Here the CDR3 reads CASSSWTSGGAYEQYF. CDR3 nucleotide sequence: TGCGCCAGCAGCTCTTGGACTAGCGGGGGTGCCTACGAGCAGTACTTC.

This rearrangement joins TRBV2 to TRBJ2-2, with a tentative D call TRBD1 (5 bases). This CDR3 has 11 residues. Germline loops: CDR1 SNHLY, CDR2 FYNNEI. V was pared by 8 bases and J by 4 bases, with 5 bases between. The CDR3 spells CASQGTGELFF. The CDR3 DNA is TGTGCCAGCCAGGGCACCGGGGAGCTGTTTTTT.

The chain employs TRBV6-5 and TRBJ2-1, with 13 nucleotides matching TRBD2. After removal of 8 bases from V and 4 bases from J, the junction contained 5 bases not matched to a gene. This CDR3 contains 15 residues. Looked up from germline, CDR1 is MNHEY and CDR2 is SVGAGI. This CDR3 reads CASGTLAGGYNEQFF. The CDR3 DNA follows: TGTGCCAGCGGAACACTAGCGGGAGGGTACAATGAGCAGTTCTTC.

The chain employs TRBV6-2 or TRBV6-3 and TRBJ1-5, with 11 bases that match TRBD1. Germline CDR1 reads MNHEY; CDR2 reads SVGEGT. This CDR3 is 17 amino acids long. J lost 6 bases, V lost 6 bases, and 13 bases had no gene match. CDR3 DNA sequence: TGTGCCAGCAGCCCGCGAGGGGGACAGGGGGTAGTTCAGCCCCAGCATTTT. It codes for CASSPRGGQGVVQPQHF.

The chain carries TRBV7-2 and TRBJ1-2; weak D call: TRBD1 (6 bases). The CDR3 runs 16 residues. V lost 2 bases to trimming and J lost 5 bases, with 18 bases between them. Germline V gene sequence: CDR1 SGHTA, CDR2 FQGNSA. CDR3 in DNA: TGTGCCAGCAGCTTATCTCTCGGACAGTCCATTTATGGCTACACCTTC. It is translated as CASSLSLGQSIYGYTF.

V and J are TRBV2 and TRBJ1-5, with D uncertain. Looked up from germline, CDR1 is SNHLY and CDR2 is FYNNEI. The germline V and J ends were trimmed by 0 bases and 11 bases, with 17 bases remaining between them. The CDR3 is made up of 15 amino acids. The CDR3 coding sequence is TGTGCCAGCAGTGAAGCTTCCCCAGGACTTACGGCCCAGCATTTT. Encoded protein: CASSEASPGLTAQHF.

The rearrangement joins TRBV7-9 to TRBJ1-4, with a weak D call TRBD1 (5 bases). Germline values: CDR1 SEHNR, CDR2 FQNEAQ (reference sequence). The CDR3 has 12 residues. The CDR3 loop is CVAGPIGEKLFF. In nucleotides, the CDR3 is TGTGTTGCGGGGCCTATAGGTGAAAAACTGTTTTTT.

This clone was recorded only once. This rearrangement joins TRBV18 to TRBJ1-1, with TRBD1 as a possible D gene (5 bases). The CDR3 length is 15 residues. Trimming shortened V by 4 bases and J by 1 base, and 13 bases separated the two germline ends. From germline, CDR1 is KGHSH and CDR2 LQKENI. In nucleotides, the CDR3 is TGTGCCAGCTCACTTCAGGGAAACGAGAACACTGAAGCTTTCTTT. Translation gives CASSLQGNENTEAFF.

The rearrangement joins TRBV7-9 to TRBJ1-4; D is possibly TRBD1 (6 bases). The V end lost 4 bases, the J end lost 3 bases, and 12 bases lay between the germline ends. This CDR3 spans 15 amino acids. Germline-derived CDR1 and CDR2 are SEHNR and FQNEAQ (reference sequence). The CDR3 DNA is TGTGCCAGCAGCTCGCAGGGGAGGCCTAATGAAAAACTGTTTTTT. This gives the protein CASSSQGRPNEKLFF.

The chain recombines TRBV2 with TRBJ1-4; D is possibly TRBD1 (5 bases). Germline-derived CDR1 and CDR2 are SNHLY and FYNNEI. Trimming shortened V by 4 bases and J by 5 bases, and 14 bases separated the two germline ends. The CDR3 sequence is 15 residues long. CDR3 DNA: TGTGCCAGCAGTGGGTTAGGGGCGAGGAATGAAAAACTGTTTTTT. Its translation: CASSGLGARNEKLFF.

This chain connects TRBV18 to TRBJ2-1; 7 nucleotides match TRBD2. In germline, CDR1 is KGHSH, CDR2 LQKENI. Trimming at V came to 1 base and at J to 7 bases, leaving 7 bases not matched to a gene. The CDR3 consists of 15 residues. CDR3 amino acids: CASSPLLAASNEQFF. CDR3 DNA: TGTGCCAGCTCACCACTGCTAGCGGCCTCTAATGAGCAGTTCTTC. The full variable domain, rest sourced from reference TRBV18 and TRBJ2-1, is NAGVMQNPRHLVRRRGQEARLRCSPMKGHSHVYWYRQLPEEGLKFMVYLQKENIIDESGMPKERFSAEFPKEGPSILRIQQVVRGDSAAYFCASSPLLAASNEQFFGPGTRLTVL.

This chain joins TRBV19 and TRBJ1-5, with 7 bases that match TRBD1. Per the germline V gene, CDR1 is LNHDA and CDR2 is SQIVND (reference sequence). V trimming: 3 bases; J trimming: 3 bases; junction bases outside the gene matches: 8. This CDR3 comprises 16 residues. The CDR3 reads CASSMGTANDNQPQHF. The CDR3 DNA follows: TGTGCCAGTAGTATGGGGACAGCCAATGACAATCAGCCCCAGCATTTT.

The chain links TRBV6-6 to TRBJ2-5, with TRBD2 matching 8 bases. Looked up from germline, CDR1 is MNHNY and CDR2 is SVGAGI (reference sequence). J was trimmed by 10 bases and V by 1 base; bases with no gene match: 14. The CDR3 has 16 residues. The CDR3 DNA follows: TGTGCCAGCAGTTACTATCCCGGGGGGGAAAAGTTCGGCCAGTACTTC. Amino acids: CASSYYPGGEKFGQYF.

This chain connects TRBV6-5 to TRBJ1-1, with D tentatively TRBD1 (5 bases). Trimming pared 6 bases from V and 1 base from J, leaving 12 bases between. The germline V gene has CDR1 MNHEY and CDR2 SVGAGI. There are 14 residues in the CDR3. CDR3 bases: TGTGCCAGCAGGGGGAGGGGTCCGAACACTGAAGCTTTCTTT. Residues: CASRGRGPNTEAFF.